This TCR beta chain was sequenced in a study of cytomegalovirus exposure and HLA in healthy donors. Per the germline V gene, CDR1 is MNHEY and CDR2 is SMNVEV (reference sequence). There are 15 residues in the CDR3. V lost 7 bases and J 8 bases, leaving 23 bases between the germline ends. Of note for this clone: Its target is unknown.

Primers for the PCR totalled 60 Vbeta and 13 Jbeta. TCRdb's copy holds only in-frame clones and misses some; the assay was immunoSEQ multiplex PCR. This table has about 130,000 clones, about 69% appearing once. Study-wide points: Researchers catalogued roughly 170 TCR beta chains as cytomegalovirus-associated.

The chain employs TRBV27 and TRBJ1-2, with a possible D match to TRBD1 (5 bases). The specimen was PBMCs. The TCR comes from a man aged 30 to 39 in good health and CMV-seronegative. The CDR3: CASNPRGTPNGGYTF. The CDR3 DNA reads as TGTGCCAGCAACCCCCGGGGGACTCCAAATGGAGGCTACACCTTC.